Below, 7 T cell receptor beta chains from the same sample are listed, as sequenced in a study of CD8 T cells in ankylosing spondylitis. Each CDR3 protein gets one entry after TCRdb re-called the 5' RACE reads with MiXCR. The top ten hold approximately 5% of the sample, which has 210,000 or so distinct CDR3 sequences, 7.5% to 9.5% seen once. The material sequenced was blood, either unsorted or a sorted T cell fraction (not recorded which). The source of these receptors is a female donor with ankylosing spondylitis or in good health (not recorded which).

In its sample, this clonotype was seen many times. The chain joins TRBV5-1 to TRBJ2-3; TRBD2 matches 7 bases. The trim removed 2 bases at V and 1 base at J, leaving 4 bases unmatched. The CDR3 has 15 residues. Germline CDR1 and CDR2: SGHRS and YFSETQ. The CDR3, as DNA: TGCGCCAGCAGCTTTGGGCTAGCGGGCACAGATACGCAGTATTTT. Protein: CASSFGLAGTDTQYF.

This clonotype was recorded many times. The chain joins TRBV7-8 to TRBJ2-7; weak D call: TRBD2 (5 bases). Trimming removed 4 bases from V and 4 bases from J, with 14 bases in between. From germline, CDR1 is SGHVS and CDR2 FQNEAQ. The CDR3 covers 14 residues. DNA for the CDR3: TGTGCCAGCAGCTCGGACTTGAAACTTTACGAGCAGTACTTC. Residues: CASSSDLKLYEQYF.

There are many counts of this clonotype. The V call is TRBV28, the J call TRBJ1-5; 7 positions agree with TRBD1. The germline gives CDR1 MDHEN, CDR2 SYDVKM. Germline trimming cut 2 bases from V and 5 bases from J; bases unmatched to any gene: 9. This CDR3 has 16 residues. Here the CDR3 reads CASSLLKDRRDQPQHF. CDR3 DNA sequence: TGTGCCAGCAGTTTACTCAAGGACAGGAGGGATCAGCCCCAGCATTTT.

This clonotype was recorded a few times. DNA of the CDR3: TGCGCCAGCAGCCAAGTTTGGACTAGCGGGAGCTTGTATTTT. Its protein is CASSQVWTSGSLYF. The rearrangement links TRBV4-3 to TRBJ2-3, with 13 bases lining up with TRBD2. The CDR3 has 14 residues. The germline gives CDR1 LGHNA, CDR2 YSLEER. After removal of 1 base from V and 14 bases from J, the junction contained 6 bases not matched to a gene.

This sequence joins TRBV11-3 and TRBJ2-2, with D tentatively TRBD2 (5 bases). Germline CDR1 and CDR2: SGHNT and YENEEA. The V and J ends lost 5 bases and 4 bases respectively, with 11 bases between them. CDR3 length: 14 amino acids. The CDR3 reads CASSLGGTTGELFF. In DNA, the CDR3 is TGTGCCAGCAGCCTCGGAGGCACCACCGGGGAGCTGTTTTTT.

This clonotype was observed many times. CDR3 sequence reads: CASSHDRGLSYEQYF. In DNA, the CDR3 is TGCGCCAGCAGCCACGACAGGGGGCTCTCCTACGAGCAGTACTTC. The chain combines TRBV4-1 with TRBJ2-7; TRBD1 aligns across 10 bases. This CDR3 comprises 15 residues. With V trimmed by 3 bases and J by 0 bases, 2 bases remained unmatched. Germline assignment: CDR1 MGHRA and CDR2 YSYEKL.

The table lists this clonotype with many counts. V and J are TRBV2 and TRBJ2-3; D gene unclear. The CDR3 contains 12 residues. The ends were cut back, 3 bases at V and 5 bases at J, with 6 bases in the middle. CDR1 SNHLY and CDR2 FYNNEI come from the germline V gene. The CDR3 DNA reads as TGTGCCAGCAGTGATCGTATAGATACGCAGTATTTT. This codes for CASSDRIDTQYF.